The 17 T cell receptor beta chains below all came from one sample that was sequenced in a study of T-cell reconstitution after alpha-beta-depleted transplantation in children (dated by TCRdb to between 2015 and 2016). Receptors were amplified or captured by PCR. The instrument was an Illumina HiSeq 2500. TCR library preparation used molecular barcoding, with unique molecular identifiers applied to normalize quantification of the TCRbeta repertoire. TCRdb reworked the public reads: Q25 trimming with fastp, MiXCR clone assembly, productive beta chains retained. Rows are unified per CDR3 protein, each entry keeping the most common DNA and genes. Counted in this sample were 450,000 to 600,000 distinct CDR3 sequences; 15% to 20% of them appeared once. The ten largest clones represent 3.3% of the sample. The material was PBMCs from the stem cell graft donor, obtained from the stem cell graft. The receptor source for this set is a human donor who donated a stem cell graft to a child with acute lymphoblastic leukemia.

The J gene is TRBJ1-5, the V gene TRBV15; D is possibly TRBD1 (5 bases). The CDR3 runs 12 residues. The ends were cut back, 5 bases at V and 11 bases at J, with 13 bases in the middle. Looked up from germline, CDR1 is LNHNV and CDR2 is YYDKDF (reference sequence). The CDR3 nucleotides are TGTGCCACCAGCCTTGTCCGGGGCGCCCAGCATTTT. Protein product: CATSLVRGAQHF.

This clonotype has only a few counts. The chain has TRBV5-1 and TRBJ2-3, with 13 bases aligning to TRBD2. The CDR3 covers 17 residues. The V gene's germline CDR1 is SGHRS and CDR2 YFSETQ. The V segment lost 4 bases and the J segment 2 bases; nucleotides outside the gene matches: 7. CDR3 loop: CASSLFTSGRDTDTQYF. The CDR3 DNA sequence: TGCGCCAGCAGCCTATTTACTAGCGGGAGGGACACAGATACGCAGTATTTT. Based on the CDR3 plus reference TRBV5-1 and TRBJ2-3, the full variable domain is KAGVTQTPRYLIKTRGQQVTLSCSPISGHRSVSWYQQTPGQGLQFLFEYFSETQRNKGNFPGRFSGRQFSNSRSEMNVSTLELGDSALYLCASSLFTSGRDTDTQYFGPGTRLTVL.

This clonotype was observed a handful of times. The chain uses TRBV6-5 and TRBJ2-2; D assignment may be TRBD1 or TRBD2 (5 bases each). The CDR3 consists of 16 residues. Germline assignment: CDR1 MNHEY and CDR2 SVGAGI. V was trimmed by 4 bases and J by 2 bases, leaving 14 bases between them. The CDR3 sequence is CASSSSGTINTGELFF. Here the CDR3 DNA reads TGTGCCAGCAGTTCCTCCGGGACGATCAACACCGGGGAGCTGTTTTTT.

The V gene is TRBV11-3, the J gene TRBJ2-5; the D call may be TRBD1 or TRBD2 (5 bases each). Trimming took off 5 bases at V and 3 bases at J, with 10 bases between the two ends. CDR1 and CDR2 from the germline V gene are SGHNT and YENEEA. This CDR3 has 13 residues. The DNA for the CDR3 is TGTGCCAGCAGCGAGCGAGGGGAAGAGACCCAGTACTTC. Translating gives CASSERGEETQYF.

The rearrangement links TRBV29-1 to TRBJ1-2, with D possibly TRBD1 on 6 matching bases. Trimming removed 7 bases from V and 3 bases from J, with 12 bases in between. Germline values: CDR1 SQVTM, CDR2 ANQGSEA. CDR3 length equals 12 residues. CDR3 nucleotides: TGCAGCGGAGAACAGGGAGACTATGGCTACACCTTC. Protein product: CSGEQGDYGYTF.

V is TRBV12-3 or TRBV12-4 and J is TRBJ1-1, with 7 bases aligning to TRBD1. After removal of 7 bases from V and 3 bases from J, the junction contained 8 bases not matched to a gene. The CDR3 spans 14 residues. CDR3 sequence (DNA): TGTGCCAGCAAAAAGACAGGGTCGGACACTGAAGCTTTCTTT. It yields the protein CASKKTGSDTEAFF.

The V and J genes are TRBV4-1 and TRBJ2-7; D is possibly TRBD2 (6 bases). The V gene's germline CDR1 is MGHRA and CDR2 YSYEKL. This CDR3 is built from 15 residues. Deletions cut 2 bases from V and 0 bases from J, with 11 bases between. As DNA, the CDR3 is TGCGCCAGCAGCCAACGGGGGATCAGCTCCTACGAGCAGTACTTC. This translates into CASSQRGISSYEQYF.

The CDR3 bases are TGTGCCAGCAGCCCTTGGGTGAAACAGGGGGGTTACGAGCAGTACTTC. As protein: CASSPWVKQGGYEQYF. The chain couples TRBV7-8 to TRBJ2-7; 8 bases agree with TRBD1. V shed 5 bases, J shed 4 bases, and the junction held 13 bases outside the gene matches. The germline gives CDR1 SGHVS, CDR2 FQNEAQ. The CDR3 runs 16 residues.

CDR3 sequence reads: CASTRDSYTGELFF. The CDR3 coding sequence is TGTGCCAGCACACGGGACTCCTACACCGGGGAGCTGTTTTTT. The V and J genes are TRBV12-3 or TRBV12-4 and TRBJ2-2; D may be TRBD2 (6 bases). This CDR3 has 14 amino acids. Trimming shortened V by 7 bases and J by 3 bases, and 12 bases separated the two germline ends.

The sample holds a few counts of this clonotype. The chain is built from TRBV7-8 and TRBJ1-2; tentative D call: TRBD1 (5 bases). CDR3 length: 15 amino acids. The V end lost 1 base, the J end lost 8 bases, and 17 bases lay between the germline ends. CDR1 and CDR2 from the germline V gene are SGHVS and FQNEAQ. The CDR3 loop is CASSLEGWRAGGYTF. CDR3 sequence (DNA): TGTGCCAGCAGCTTAGAGGGGTGGAGGGCTGGCGGCTACACCTTC.

The chain joins TRBV12-3 or TRBV12-4 to TRBJ1-1; D unclear. The CDR3 is 14 residues long. V lost 2 bases to trimming and J lost 4 bases, with 11 bases between them. This chain's CDR3 is CASSLISGSTEAFF. DNA for the CDR3: TGTGCCAGCAGTTTAATTAGCGGGAGCACTGAAGCTTTCTTT.

The V gene is TRBV12-3 or TRBV12-4, the J gene TRBJ2-1; 12 nucleotides align to TRBD1. This CDR3 region has 15 residues. V shed 5 bases, J shed 14 bases, and the junction held 13 bases outside the gene matches. The CDR3 spells CASSLPGQGAPREFF. CDR3 bases: TGTGCCAGCAGTCTTCCGGGACAGGGGGCCCCCCGGGAGTTCTTC.

The chain uses TRBV5-1 and TRBJ2-5; the D gene is possibly TRBD1 (5 bases). Trimming removed 0 bases at V and 5 bases at J, with 14 bases between. The CDR3 runs to 15 residues. Germline assignment: CDR1 SGHRS and CDR2 YFSETQ. The CDR3 DNA is TGCGCCAGCAGCTTGGAAAGGGGAATTGATGAGACCCAGTACTTC. Its translation: CASSLERGIDETQYF.

The rearrangement uses TRBV2 and TRBJ1-5, with D possibly being TRBD1 (6 bases). The CDR3 has 14 amino acids. The germline gives CDR1 SNHLY, CDR2 FYNNEI. Between the trimmed V and J ends, which lost 6 bases and 6 bases, there was a span of 15 bases. CDR3 in DNA: TGTGCCAGCAGAGCAGGGGTAAGCGTTCAGCCCCAGCATTTT. It is translated as CASRAGVSVQPQHF.

The rearrangement joins TRBV2 to TRBJ2-1, with TRBD2 matching over 7 bases. Germline CDR1 is SNHLY and CDR2 is FYNNEI. After removal of 5 bases from V and 4 bases from J, the junction contained 5 bases not matched to a gene. The CDR3 length is 14 residues. CDR3 nucleotides: TGTGCCAGCAGTAGTCTAGCGGAATACAATGAGCAGTTCTTC. It codes for CASSSLAEYNEQFF.

The table lists this clonotype with a few counts. This chain joins TRBV6-5 and TRBJ2-5, with 7 bases identical to TRBD2. V trimming: 1 base; J trimming: 7 bases; junction bases outside the gene matches: 9. Germline values: CDR1 MNHEY, CDR2 SVGAGI. CDR3 length: 15 amino acids. In DNA, the CDR3 is TGTGCCAGCAGTTACTTAGCCCCGGGAGGAAGGACCCAGTACTTC. This encodes CASSYLAPGGRTQYF.

This clonotype turned up a few times. The rearrangement joins TRBV6-5 to TRBJ1-1, with a weak D call TRBD1 (5 bases). Trimming stripped 4 bases from V and 4 bases from J, with 19 bases between. The CDR3 is 16 residues long. CDR1 and CDR2 from the germline V gene are MNHEY and SVGAGI. The CDR3 reads CASSFPPAGKGTEAFF. The CDR3 bases are TGTGCCAGCAGTTTCCCACCCGCAGGGAAGGGCACTGAAGCTTTCTTT.